The 25 T cell receptor beta chains presented below share a single source sample, sequenced in a study of response to subunit inactivated influenza vaccine. MiXCR, run by TCRdb on the RT-PCR reads, gives a single entry per CDR3 protein. This table holds roughly 700,000 distinct CDR3 sequences, roughly 13% found once. The sequenced sample was PBMCs from blood, obtained roughly 15 days before vaccination. The receptor source for this set is a man aged 45-60 years who received an inactivated influenza vaccine.

The V call is TRBV20-1, the J call TRBJ2-7; perhaps TRBD2 as D (6 bases). Germline V gene data show CDR1 as DFQATT and CDR2 as SNEGSKA (reference sequence). V shed 2 bases and J shed 0 bases, with 14 bases lying between them. There are 15 residues in the CDR3. As DNA, the CDR3 is TGCAGTGCTAGATCCGGGACTCACTACTCCTACGAGCAGTACTTC. Translation gives CSARSGTHYSYEQYF.

The sample holds a few counts of this clonotype. This chain connects TRBV2 to TRBJ2-3; the D gene is possibly TRBD1 (5 bases). Germline loops: CDR1 SNHLY, CDR2 FYNNEI. The CDR3 covers 16 residues. V lost 5 bases to trimming and J lost 0 bases, with 15 bases between them. CDR3 sequence: CASSLQDFPSTDTQYF. For the CDR3, the DNA is TGTGCCAGCAGTCTACAGGATTTCCCTAGCACAGATACGCAGTATTTT.

The rearrangement uses TRBV12-3 or TRBV12-4 and TRBJ2-2, with D possibly TRBD1 on 5 matching bases. The germline V and J ends were trimmed by 1 base and 7 bases, with 13 bases remaining between them. The CDR3 sequence is 15 residues long. This chain's CDR3 is CASSLGQIQVGELFF. CDR3 nucleotides: TGTGCCAGCAGTTTAGGACAGATCCAGGTCGGGGAGCTGTTTTTT.

This clonotype showed up just once. V gene TRBV20-1 combines with J gene TRBJ2-7; no clear D. Trimming cost V 5 bases and J 2 bases, with 7 bases left between them. The CDR3 runs to 11 residues. Germline loops: CDR1 DFQATT, CDR2 SNEGSKA (reference sequence). The DNA of the CDR3 is TGCAGTGCTTGGTGGACCTACGAGCAGTACTTC. Amino acids: CSAWWTYEQYF.

The chain carries TRBV20-1 and TRBJ2-1, with a possible D match to TRBD2 (7 bases). Trimming shortened V by 0 bases and J by 5 bases, and 14 bases separated the two germline ends. CDR3 size: 15 residues. Germline CDR1 and CDR2: DFQATT and SNEGSKA (reference sequence). CDR3 nucleotide sequence: TGCAGTGCTAGAGATGGGGGGGCGATTAACAATGAGCAGTTCTTC. It codes for CSARDGGAINNEQFF.

This clonotype came up a few times. The CDR3 region is CASSEGTWTGPYRTQYF. CDR3 sequence (DNA): TGTGCCAGCAGTGAAGGCACCTGGACAGGGCCTTACCGGACCCAGTACTTC. This chain connects TRBV2 to TRBJ2-5, with 8 bases that match TRBD1. Germline V gives CDR1 SNHLY, CDR2 FYNNEI. V trimming: 1 base; J trimming: 7 bases; junction bases outside the gene matches: 14. CDR3 length: 17 amino acids.

A few counts support this clonotype. The chain joins TRBV4-2 to TRBJ2-7; the match to TRBD2 covers 8 bases. CDR3 length equals 15 residues. Trimming cost V 2 bases and J 3 bases; bases outside gene matches: 6. In germline, CDR1 is LGHNA, CDR2 YNFKEQ. The CDR3 DNA follows: TGTGCCAGCAGCCAACTCCGGGAGGGCAACTACGAGCAGTACTTC. Its translation is CASSQLREGNYEQYF.

The chain uses TRBV30 and TRBJ1-1, with D maybe TRBD1 (6 bases). V lost 6 bases and J 0 bases, leaving 17 bases between the germline ends. Germline values: CDR1 GTSNPN, CDR2 SVGIG (reference sequence). The CDR3 is made up of 15 amino acids. The CDR3 DNA follows: TGTGCCTGCCCAAAGGGAGGACAGCTGAACACTGAAGCTTTCTTT. Translating it yields CACPKGGQLNTEAFF.

This clonotype was seen more than once but under ten times. The gene calls are TRBV7-8 and TRBJ1-6; a possible D gene is TRBD1 (5 bases). Germline loops: CDR1 SGHVS, CDR2 FQNEAQ. This CDR3 is built from 15 residues. V gave up 2 bases and J gave up 9 bases, with 14 bases separating them. Here the CDR3 reads CASSLNQGAPSPLHF. As DNA, the CDR3 is TGTGCCAGCAGCTTAAATCAGGGCGCGCCTTCACCCCTCCACTTT.

There are many counts of this clonotype. The chain has TRBV25-1 and TRBJ1-6; no clear D. V lost 3 bases, J lost 1 base, and 7 bases lay in between. CDR3 length: 15 amino acids. Germline values: CDR1 MGHDK, CDR2 SYGVNS. For the CDR3, the DNA is TGTGCCAGCAGTGAGCAGGAATCCTATAATTCACCCCTCCACTTT. Its protein product is CASSEQESYNSPLHF.

CDR3 protein: CASTPGPLLSNLYEQYF. CDR3 DNA sequence: TGTGCCAGCACTCCGGGACCTCTTCTCTCCAACCTTTACGAGCAGTACTTC. This sequence joins TRBV12-3 or TRBV12-4 and TRBJ2-7; D may be TRBD1 or TRBD2 (5 bases each). CDR3 length: 17 amino acids. V gave up 7 bases and J gave up 4 bases, with 26 bases separating them.

This clonotype was picked up a small number of times. The V gene is TRBV28, the J gene TRBJ2-1; D remains unclear. The CDR3 runs to 12 residues. Germline V gene sequence: CDR1 MDHEN, CDR2 SYDVKM. V lost 6 bases and J lost 10, with 13 bases in between. CDR3 protein: CASSPGRTEQFF. The DNA for the CDR3 is TGTGCCAGCAGCCCCGGTCGTACGGAGCAGTTCTTC.

The J gene is TRBJ1-4, the V gene TRBV12-3 or TRBV12-4; 8 nucleotides match TRBD1. CDR3 length equals 15 residues. J was trimmed by 8 bases and V by 5 bases; bases with no gene match: 10. The CDR3 bases are TGTGCCAGCAGTGCCTGGACAGGGAAAGGAGAAAAACTGTTTTTT. It is translated as CASSAWTGKGEKLFF.

V is TRBV5-1 and J is TRBJ2-5; 8 positions match TRBD2. V dropped 3 bases and J dropped 9; count of bases not matched to a gene: 7. CDR3 length equals 13 residues. CDR1 and CDR2 from the germline V gene are SGHRS and YFSETQ. In DNA form, the CDR3 reads TGCGCCAGCAGCTCGGGGGACGGGGGGGCCCAGTACTTC. Translation gives CASSSGDGGAQYF.

The CDR3 spells CASSATRGSGNTIYF. The CDR3 DNA is TGCGCCAGCAGTGCAACCAGGGGTTCTGGAAACACCATATATTTT. The V and J genes are TRBV4-3 and TRBJ1-3; D is possibly TRBD1 (6 bases). The CDR3 contains 15 residues. The V and J ends lost 6 bases and 1 base respectively, with 13 bases between them. CDR1 LGHNA and CDR2 YSLEER come from the germline V gene.

The rearrangement uses TRBV20-1 and TRBJ1-6; D is uncertain. Germline CDR1 reads DFQATT; CDR2 reads SNEGSKA (reference sequence). The V end lost 0 bases, the J end lost 4 bases, and 7 bases lay between the germline ends. The CDR3 totals 14 residues. The CDR3 nucleotides are TGCAGTGCTAGAGAACGAGGATATAATTCACCCCTCCACTTT. It is translated as CSARERGYNSPLHF.

This clonotype has a count of ten or more. The gene calls are TRBV4-1 and TRBJ1-5; D unresolved. Germline V gene lookup returns CDR1 MGHRA and CDR2 YSYEKL. The CDR3 contains 13 residues. V gave up 0 bases and J gave up 5 bases, with 5 bases separating them. In DNA form, the CDR3 reads TGCGCCAGCAGCCAAGATTGGGATCAGCCCCAGCATTTT. Translation: CASSQDWDQPQHF.

This clonotype showed up just a few times. This chain joins TRBV7-2 and TRBJ1-1, with 9 bases aligning to TRBD1. The CDR3 is 15 amino acids. V trimming: 6 bases; J trimming: 3 bases; junction bases outside the gene matches: 8. The germline gives CDR1 SGHTA, CDR2 FQGNSA. CDR3 sequence (DNA): TGTGCCAGCAGGAAACAGGGGGCAGTGGACACTGAAGCTTTCTTT. It is translated as CASRKQGAVDTEAFF.

This clonotype has just a few counts. CDR3 in DNA: TGTGCCAGCAGCCAACCTCGCAGTGGACTAGCCAAAAACATTCAGTACTTC. This translates into CASSQPRSGLAKNIQYF. The chain joins TRBV3-1 to TRBJ2-4; TRBD2 might be the D (5 bases). V gave up 2 bases and J gave up 0 bases, with 14 bases separating them. CDR3 length equals 17 residues. Per germline, CDR1 LGHDT and CDR2 YNNKEL (reference sequence). Using reference TRBV3-1 and TRBJ2-4 for the parts outside the CDR3, the full variable domain is DTAVSQTPKYLVTQMGNDKSIKCEQNLGHDTMYWYKQDSKKFLKIMFSYNNKELIINETVPNRFSPKSPDKAHLNLHINSLELGDSAVYFCASSQPRSGLAKNIQYFGAGTRLSVL.

This chain joins TRBV2 and TRBJ2-2; 9 bases are a match to TRBD1. CDR1 is SNHLY, CDR2 FYNNEI, per germline. This CDR3 is 14 amino acids long. V shed 6 bases, J shed 3 bases, and the junction held 2 bases outside the gene matches. The CDR3 sequence: CASSRDRDTGELFF. In DNA form, the CDR3 reads TGTGCCAGCAGCCGGGACAGGGACACCGGGGAGCTGTTTTTT.

The J gene is TRBJ2-5, the V gene TRBV11-1; TRBD1 aligns across 8 bases. Unmatched junction bases numbered 16, after V lost 2 bases and J lost 5 bases. The CDR3 is made up of 18 amino acids. Germline lookup yields CDR1 SGHAT and CDR2 FQDESV (reference sequence). The CDR3 protein is CASSLFAIRDRGRETQYF. CDR3 DNA sequence: TGTGCCAGCAGCTTATTCGCCATTAGAGACAGGGGCCGGGAGACCCAGTACTTC. The complete variable domain, with remaining parts taken from reference TRBV11-1 and TRBJ2-5, reads EAEVAQSPRYKITEKSQAVAFWCDPISGHATLYWYRQILGQGPELLVQFQDESVVDDSQLPKDRFSAERLKGVDSTLKIQPAELGDSAMYLCASSLFAIRDRGRETQYFGPGTRLLVL.

This clonotype was recorded a few times. This CDR3 reads CASSYSRYGGNTYEQYF. The CDR3 bases are TGTGCCAGCAGTTACTCGAGGTATGGAGGAAACACCTACGAGCAGTACTTC. The chain has TRBV6-2 or TRBV6-3 and TRBJ2-7, with D perhaps matching TRBD2 (5 bases). V gave up 0 bases and J gave up 2 bases, with 17 bases separating them. Germline CDR1 MNHEY, CDR2 SVGEGT. The CDR3 has 17 residues.

This clonotype was counted ten times or more. The chain couples TRBV28 to TRBJ2-7; the D gene is possibly TRBD1 (6 bases). The CDR3 loop spans 14 amino acids. CDR1 MDHEN and CDR2 SYDVKM come from the germline V gene. The V end was cut by 3 bases, the J end by 2 bases, with 11 bases between. CDR3 sequence (DNA): TGTGCCAGCAGTTTGTCGACAGGAACCTACGAGCAGTACTTC. Its protein product is CASSLSTGTYEQYF.

V usage is TRBV19 and J usage is TRBJ2-1, with D tentatively TRBD1 (7 bases). V lost 4 bases, J lost 6 bases, and 16 bases lay in between. The V gene's germline CDR1 is LNHDA and CDR2 SQIVND (reference sequence). The CDR3 is 15 residues long. The CDR3 is CASSRAGGRSNEQFF. The CDR3 bases are TGTGCCAGTAGTAGAGCAGGGGGGCGAAGCAATGAGCAGTTCTTC.

V and J are TRBV11-2 and TRBJ2-3; D not certain. Looked up from germline, CDR1 is SGHAT and CDR2 is FQNNGV. Trimming shortened V by 2 bases and J by 0 bases, and 15 bases separated the two germline ends. This CDR3 has 17 residues. In DNA form, the CDR3 reads TGTGCCAGCAGCTTACTCCGGGTCGTCGAAAGCACAGATACGCAGTATTTT. It yields the protein CASSLLRVVESTDTQYF.